Each of the 24 T cell receptor beta chains below was sequenced from the same sample in a study of tumor-infiltrating lymphocytes in primary liver carcinoma. Germline DNA was also extracted, while the blood RNA originated from unsorted whole blood. TCR beta cDNA was made from 500 ng total RNA with a constant-region primer. Researchers made the TCR beta libraries by running three nested multiplex PCR rounds with slightly modified ARM-PCR. Two initial PCR rounds of around 9 cycles each paired TRBV1-TRBV30 forward primers with a C-beta reverse primer. TCRdb reprocessed the multiplex PCR reads via MiXCR and lists one record per CDR3 protein. Of fewer than 400,000 distinct CDR3 sequences listed, about 60% are singletons. The sequenced sample consisted of peripheral blood. The receptors come from a man aged 35 to 55 with primary liver carcinoma and hepatitis B virus infection.

The CDR3: CASSFDRARTRELFF. The CDR3 region has the DNA TGTGCCAGCAGTTTCGACAGGGCCCGAACCAGGGAGCTGTTTTTT. This rearrangement joins TRBV11-1 to TRBJ2-2; 7 bases are a match to TRBD1. V gave up 6 bases and J gave up 9 bases; unmatched junction bases: 13. CDR3 length equals 15 residues. Germline V gene lookup returns CDR1 SGHAT and CDR2 FQDESV (reference sequence).

On this clonotype itself: A read error is possible here, since a much larger clone lies one base away. The V gene is TRBV12-3 or TRBV12-4, the J gene TRBJ2-1, with 10 nucleotides matching TRBD2. This CDR3 contains 16 residues. CDR3 region: CVSSTGLAVIPDEQFF. CDR3 nucleotide sequence: TGTGTCAGCAGTACCGGACTAGCGGTGATACCTGACGAGCAGTTCTTC.

The CDR3, as DNA: TGCGCCAGCAGCGCTAGCGGGGCCTACAATGAGCAGTTCTTC. Its protein product is CASSASGAYNEQFF. The V and J genes are TRBV5-1 and TRBJ2-1; the match to TRBD2 covers 9 bases. Per germline, CDR1 SGHRS and CDR2 YFSETQ. The CDR3 spans 14 residues. V trimming: 4 bases; J trimming: 2 bases; junction bases outside the gene matches: 1.

The chain uses TRBV7-9 and TRBJ1-6; 7 bases are shared with TRBD1. This CDR3 contains 15 residues. In germline, CDR1 is SEHNR, CDR2 FQNEAQ (reference sequence). Trimming cost V 5 bases and J 5 bases; bases outside gene matches: 6. CDR3 in DNA: TGTGCCAGCAGCCCAGGGACAGTGGATAATTCACCCCTCCACTTT. It codes for CASSPGTVDNSPLHF.

Concerning this clonotype: Just one base apart from a much larger clone, this may be a read error. The V and J genes are TRBV4-2 and TRBJ2-7, with a weak D call TRBD2 (6 bases). From germline, CDR1 is LGHNA and CDR2 YNFKEQ. The CDR3 length is 16 residues. Trimming stripped 1 base from V and 1 base from J, with 14 bases between. The CDR3 here is CASSQVGVGSSYEQYF. In DNA form, the CDR3 reads TGTGCCAGCAGCCAAGTCGGGGTCGGGAGTTCCTACGAGCAGTACTTC.

This clonotype has more than one count but fewer than ten. The chain uses TRBV5-4 and TRBJ2-4; D is perhaps TRBD2 (6 bases). CDR3 length: 14 amino acids. Germline assignment: CDR1 SGHNT and CDR2 YYREEE (reference sequence). Trimming shortened V by 4 bases and J by 2 bases, and 10 bases separated the two germline ends. CDR3 DNA: TGTGCCAGCAGCCCTGCGGGGACCAAAAACATTCAGTACTTC. Translation: CASSPAGTKNIQYF.

Turning to this clonotype: Mismatch with germline at one junction end may stem from a read error. This rearrangement joins TRBV6-2 or TRBV6-3 to TRBJ2-3; 9 bases align to TRBD2. The germline V gene encodes CDR1 MNHEY and CDR2 SVGEGT. The CDR3 has 20 residues. CDR3 loop: CANLLGPSGNVPPGTDTQYF. CDR3 nucleotide sequence: TGTGCCAACCTACTAGGCCCTAGCGGGAACGTCCCCCCTGGCACCGATACGCAGTATTTT.

Of note for this clonotype: One base away lies a much larger clone, so this may be a sequencing read error. This chain links TRBV29-1 with TRBJ2-1, with 11 bases identical to TRBD2. In germline, CDR1 is SQVTM, CDR2 ANQGSEA. This CDR3 region has 14 residues. The CDR3 coding sequence is TGCGGCGCCATCCTAGCGGGAGGTGGGAATGAGCAGTTCTTC. This encodes CGAILAGGGNEQFF.

As concerns this clonotype: This may be a read error: a much more frequent sequence differs by one nucleotide. The chain recombines TRBV4-1 with TRBJ2-1; D unresolved. Germline CDR1 and CDR2: MGHRA and YSYEKL. CDR3 length: 12 residues. Trimming stripped 1 base from V and 15 bases from J, with 13 bases between. The CDR3 loop reads CASSQVTGAPFF. Written as DNA, the CDR3 is TGCGCCAGCAGCCAAGTGACGGGTGCGCCGTTCTTC.

This rearrangement joins TRBV6-1 to TRBJ2-1; D unclear. CDR3 length equals 16 residues. Trimming pared 1 base from V and 1 base from J, leaving 11 bases between. Germline CDR1 reads MNHNS; CDR2 reads SASEGT. CDR3 sequence: CASSEESSGSYNEQFF. The CDR3 nucleotides are TGTGCCAGCAGTGAAGAGTCGTCGGGTTCCTACAATGAGCAGTTCTTC.

A note on this clonotype: An end of the junction does not agree with germline; a read error may underlie this. This chain links TRBV11-2 with TRBJ2-1; weak D call: TRBD2 (6 bases). Looked up from germline, CDR1 is SGHAT and CDR2 is FQNNGV. The CDR3 contains 14 residues. The CDR3 loop is CASSETAGTGEHFF. DNA of the CDR3: TGTGCCAGCAGCGAGACGGCGGGAACGGGTGAGCACTTTTTC.

As for this clonotype: This may stem from a read error, because a much larger clone lies one nucleotide away. V gene TRBV6-6 combines with J gene TRBJ1-1, with 8 bases identical to TRBD1. V lost 6 bases, J lost 4 bases, and 4 bases stayed unmatched. The CDR3 extends over 13 amino acids. Per the germline V gene, CDR1 is MNHNY and CDR2 is SVGAGI (reference sequence). As DNA, the CDR3 is TGTGCCAGCAGAACGGACAGGGCCACTGAAGCTTTCTTT. This gives the protein CASRTDRATEAFF.

In regard to this clonotype: With a much larger clone just one base away, this may be a read error. A read error is likely, as this CDR3 ends without the conserved phenylalanine or tryptophan. The CDR3 is CASSGLADPYEQYS. CDR3 nucleotide sequence: TGTGCCAGCAGTGGGCTAGCGGATCCCTACGAGCAGTACTCC. The chain joins TRBV6-1 to TRBJ2-7; 7 bases match TRBD2. Trimming at V came to 4 bases and at J to 2 bases, leaving 5 bases not matched to a gene. The CDR3 has 14 residues. The germline gives CDR1 MNHNS, CDR2 SASEGT.

The V and J genes are TRBV20-1 and TRBJ2-2; possible D gene TRBD2, 6 bases. Germline CDR1 is DFQATT and CDR2 is SNEGSKA (reference sequence). V lost 3 bases and J 5 bases, leaving 16 bases between the germline ends. The CDR3 totals 15 residues. CDR3 residues: CSARRPTGLTGELFF. CDR3 DNA: TGCAGTGCTAGGAGACCCACAGGACTAACCGGGGAGCTGTTTTTT.

Concerning this clonotype itself: One end of the junction fails to match germline, which may point to a read error. The chain combines TRBV28 with TRBJ2-6; D is perhaps TRBD2 (5 bases). Germline CDR1 and CDR2: MDHEN and SYDVKM. This CDR3 has 16 amino acids. The CDR3 spells CASTPDWSSGVNVLAF. In DNA form, the CDR3 reads TGTGCCAGCACCCCGGACTGGAGCTCTGGGGTCAACGTCCTGGCTTTC.

Note on this clonotype: This CDR3 fails to terminate in the conserved phenylalanine or tryptophan, so it likely reflects a read error. DNA for the CDR3: TGTGCCAGCATCCCGGGACTCCTCGGGGACTATGGCTACACCCTC. Residues: CASIPGLLGDYGYTL. This chain links TRBV28 with TRBJ1-2; D may be TRBD1 (5 bases). Germline CDR1 and CDR2: MDHEN and SYDVKM. Trimming pared 7 bases from V and 3 bases from J, leaving 18 bases between. The CDR3 totals 15 residues.

This clonotype was detected many times. The chain recombines TRBV6-5 with TRBJ2-7; D is undetermined. The V end was cut by 7 bases, the J end by 1 base, with 8 bases between. The CDR3 totals 12 residues. The germline CDR1 and CDR2 sequences are MNHEY and SVGAGI. The CDR3 DNA reads TGTGCCAGCACGGCCAGTTCCTACGAGCAGTACTTC. Its translation: CASTASSYEQYF.

Comments on this clonotype: A read error is possible here, since a much larger clone lies one base away. The CDR3 DNA reads as TGCGCCAGCAGCCGTGATGTCTCCTACGAGCAGTTCTTC. Translated: CASSRDVSYEQFF. The chain recombines TRBV5-1 with TRBJ2-7; unclear D gene. The end of the DNA is better explained by TRBJ2-1, so the J call may be wrong. The CDR3 has 13 amino acids. Germline CDR1 SGHRS, CDR2 YFSETQ.

This clonotype was counted at least ten times. The rearrangement links TRBV11-2 to TRBJ2-1; TRBD2 matches at 14 bases. Trimming at V came to 5 bases and at J to 2 bases, leaving 14 bases not matched to a gene. The CDR3 has 20 residues. The V gene's germline CDR1 is SGHAT and CDR2 FQNNGV. The CDR3 protein is CASSRPGQGTSGSAYNEQFF. CDR3 sequence (DNA): TGTGCCAGCAGCAGGCCGGGACAGGGGACTAGCGGGAGTGCCTACAATGAGCAGTTCTTC.

The chain joins TRBV7-9 to TRBJ2-3; 7 bases align to TRBD2. Germline assignment: CDR1 SEHNR and CDR2 FQNEAQ (reference sequence). Unmatched junction bases numbered 2, after V lost 3 bases and J lost 5 bases. This CDR3 comprises 13 residues. CDR3 bases: TGTGCCAGCAGCTTTGGGGAGGGAGATACGCAGTATTTT. Translation gives CASSFGEGDTQYF.

This rearrangement joins TRBV11-2 to TRBJ2-2; D might be TRBD1 or TRBD2, each matching 6 bases. V gave up 6 bases and J gave up 7 bases, with 18 bases separating them. CDR3 length: 15 amino acids. Germline CDR1 reads SGHAT; CDR2 reads FQNNGV. CDR3 loop: CASRGGTGIIGELFF. In DNA, the CDR3 is TGTGCCAGCAGGGGGGGAACAGGGATCATCGGGGAGCTGTTTTTT.

This clonotype was observed many times. This sequence joins TRBV4-2 and TRBJ2-3; 9 bases align to TRBD2. Trimming cost V 0 bases and J 2 bases; bases outside gene matches: 6. Germline CDR1 and CDR2: LGHNA and YNFKEQ. CDR3 size: 17 residues. Here the CDR3 reads CASSQEVSGGTTDTQYF. CDR3 nucleotide sequence: TGTGCCAGCAGCCAAGAGGTCAGCGGGGGGACCACAGATACGCAGTATTTT.

Concerning this clonotype itself: Being one base from a much bigger clone, this may be a read error. The J gene is TRBJ1-1, the V gene TRBV30, with D possibly matching TRBD1 (5 bases). This CDR3 is 11 amino acids long. Trimming took 8 bases from V and 11 from J, leaving 18 bases between them. The germline V gene encodes CDR1 GTSNPN and CDR2 SVGIG (reference sequence). CDR3 residues: CARGSGNRAFF. The CDR3 nucleotides read TGTGCCAGGGGTTCGGGCAATAGGGCTTTCTTT. Variable domain in full (rest from reference TRBV30 and TRBJ1-1): SQTIHQWPATLVQPVGSPLSLECTVEGTSNPNLYWYRQAAGRGLQLLFYSVGIGQISSEVPQNLSASRPQDRQFILSSKKLLLSDSGFYLCARGSGNRAFFGQGTRLTVV.

Of note for this clonotype: A much more abundant neighbour one base away suggests this may be a read error. The chain uses TRBV5-5 and TRBJ2-3; 7 nucleotides line up with TRBD1. The CDR3 is made up of 13 amino acids. Germline assignment: CDR1 SGHKS and CDR2 YYEKEE (reference sequence). V trimming: 4 bases; J trimming: 8 bases; junction bases outside the gene matches: 7. CDR3 DNA: TGTGCCAGCAGCCCAGGGGGAGCTATTACGCAGTATTTT. As protein: CASSPGGAITQYF.